This T cell receptor (beta chain) comes out of a study of cytomegalovirus exposure and HLA in healthy donors. CDR3 length equals 16 residues. V lost 2 bases, J lost 3 bases, and 7 bases stayed unmatched. Germline-derived CDR1 and CDR2 are SGDLS and YYNGEE. Clones were read by immunoSEQ multiplex PCR, and TCRdb kept only the in-frame ones, dropping some. The profile shows fewer than 150,000 clones, more than 70% of them singletons. This clone was found once. The sequenced material came from PBMCs. The clonotype was recovered from a man aged 25-45 years in good health and CMV-seronegative. The V gene is TRBV9, the J gene TRBJ2-7; 11 bases agree with TRBD2. The CDR3 coding sequence is TGTGCCAGCAGCGTCTCCGGGACTAGCGGAGACTACGAGCAGTACTTC. It encodes CASSVSGTSGDYEQYF.